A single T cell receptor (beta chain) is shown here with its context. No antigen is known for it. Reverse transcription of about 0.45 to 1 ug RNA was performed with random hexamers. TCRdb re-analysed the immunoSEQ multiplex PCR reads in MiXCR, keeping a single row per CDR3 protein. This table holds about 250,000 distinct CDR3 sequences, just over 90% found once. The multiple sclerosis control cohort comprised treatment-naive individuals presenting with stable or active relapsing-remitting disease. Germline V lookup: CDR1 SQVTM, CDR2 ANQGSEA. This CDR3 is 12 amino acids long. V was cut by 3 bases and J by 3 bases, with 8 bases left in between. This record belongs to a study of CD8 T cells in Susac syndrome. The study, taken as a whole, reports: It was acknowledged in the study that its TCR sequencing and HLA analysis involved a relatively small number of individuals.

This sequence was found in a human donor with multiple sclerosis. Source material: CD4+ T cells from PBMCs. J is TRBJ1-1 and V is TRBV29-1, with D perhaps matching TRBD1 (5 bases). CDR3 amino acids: CSVDGGDTEAFF. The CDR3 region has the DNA TGCAGCGTTGACGGGGGGGACACTGAAGCTTTCTTT.